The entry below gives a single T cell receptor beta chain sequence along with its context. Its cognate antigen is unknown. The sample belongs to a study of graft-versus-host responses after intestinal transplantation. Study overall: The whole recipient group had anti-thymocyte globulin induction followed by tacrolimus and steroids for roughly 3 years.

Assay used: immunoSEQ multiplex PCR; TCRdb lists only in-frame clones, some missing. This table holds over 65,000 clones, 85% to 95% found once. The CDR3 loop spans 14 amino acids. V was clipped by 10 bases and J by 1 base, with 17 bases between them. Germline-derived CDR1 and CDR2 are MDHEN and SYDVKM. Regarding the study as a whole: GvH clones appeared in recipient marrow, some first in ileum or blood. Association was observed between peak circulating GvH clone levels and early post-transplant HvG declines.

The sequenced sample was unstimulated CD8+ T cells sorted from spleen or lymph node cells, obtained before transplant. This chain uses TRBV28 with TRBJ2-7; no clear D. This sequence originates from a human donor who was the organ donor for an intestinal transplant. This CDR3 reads CATLDSLDSYEQYF. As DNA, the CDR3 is TGTGCCACCCTAGACTCATTAGATTCCTACGAGCAGTACTTC.